Following are 5 T cell receptor beta chains from one sample sequenced in a study of T cells in Graves' hyperthyroidism and ophthalmopathy. Amplification yielded TCR beta CDR3 regions, with RNA transcripts as the source. The TCR CDR3 was amplified in a first-round RT-PCR using the HTBI primer set. MiXCR, run by TCRdb on the multiplex PCR reads, gives a single entry per CDR3 protein. This repertoire shows some 570,000 distinct CDR3 sequences, approximately 15% found once; its top ten account for about 7%. Sequenced sample: blood. These receptors all stem from a woman under 30 with Graves' ophthalmopathy.

The chain has TRBV7-2 and TRBJ2-7, with 7 bases that match TRBD1. V trimming: 5 bases; J trimming: 2 bases; junction bases outside the gene matches: 15. Germline assignment: CDR1 SGHTA and CDR2 FQGNSA. The CDR3 has 17 residues. The CDR3 DNA reads TGTGCCAGCAGCCGACACTTAGACCGACAGGGACCCTACGAGCAGTACTTC. This codes for CASSRHLDRQGPYEQYF.

V gene TRBV6-2 or TRBV6-3 combines with J gene TRBJ1-2; D gene ambiguous. This CDR3 region has 14 residues. Deletions cut 5 bases from V and 3 bases from J, with 13 bases between. The germline gives CDR1 MNHEY, CDR2 SVGEGT. This CDR3 is CASSNDPRDYGYTF. CDR3 nucleotide sequence: TGTGCCAGCAGTAACGACCCTCGTGACTATGGCTACACCTTC.

As to this clonotype: At one end, the junction sequence differs from germline, possibly due to a read error. The chain couples TRBV5-1 to TRBJ2-5; D is perhaps TRBD1 or TRBD2 (5 bases each). Germline CDR1 and CDR2: SGHRS and YFSETQ. This CDR3 has 14 residues. CDR3 residues: CASSYDDLGSGRDF. CDR3 coding DNA: TGCGCCAGCAGCTACGACGATTTGGGGTCGGGGCGGGACTTC.

The chain carries TRBV24-1 and TRBJ1-4; perhaps TRBD1 as D (6 bases). Trimming shortened V by 5 bases and J by 8 bases, and 23 bases separated the two germline ends. Germline V gene sequence: CDR1 KGHDR, CDR2 SFDVKD. The CDR3 is made up of 17 amino acids. CDR3 amino acids: CATSAKTRDMGREKLFF. As DNA, the CDR3 is TGTGCCACCAGTGCCAAAACCCGGGACATGGGTAGGGAAAAACTGTTTTTT.

CDR3 in DNA: TGTGCCAGCACCCGGGGGGACAGGGGGTATCAAGAGACCCAGTACTTC. Protein sequence: CASTRGDRGYQETQYF. This rearrangement joins TRBV27 to TRBJ2-5, with TRBD1 identical over 11 bases. CDR1 and CDR2 from the germline V gene are MNHEY and SMNVEV (reference sequence). Unmatched junction bases numbered 9, after V lost 7 bases and J lost 2 bases. The CDR3 totals 16 residues.